Reported below is one TCR beta chain. Its cognate antigen is unknown. The data were taken from a study of OX40 agonist ivuxolimab in advanced cancers. Study-level information: In this trial design, patients received ivuxolimab intravenously at 0.01 to 10 mg/kg every 2 weeks.

Study conclusions and caveats: At 0.1 to 3.0 mg/kg, clonal expansion of CD4+ and CD8+ blood T cells had occurred by week 6.

The CDR3 is 14 residues long. CDR1 and CDR2 from the germline V gene are MNHNS and SASEGT. V was clipped by 2 bases and J by 1 base, with 8 bases between them. Sequencing used immunoSEQ multiplex PCR; TCRdb keeps in-frame clones, though not all of them. The table includes roughly 80,000 clones, roughly 90% detected once. Sequenced here: CD4+ or CD8+ T cells sorted from blood, sampled in a trial of the OX40 agonist ivuxolimab. The TCR was taken from an adult with an advanced solid tumor such as melanoma, head and neck, liver or kidney cancer. V usage is TRBV6-1 and J usage is TRBJ1-1; D is perhaps TRBD1 (5 bases). CDR3 bases: TGTGCCAGCAGTGAATTGGGACCGAACACTGAAGCTTTCTTT. Translation gives CASSELGPNTEAFF.